Following are 20 T cell receptor beta chains from one sample sequenced in a study of T cells expressing NK-cell markers. TCRdb re-called the 5' RACE reads and catalogs CDR3 proteins one per entry, DNA excluded. The table counts fewer than 200,000 distinct CDR3 sequences; about 18% lies in the top ten. The specimen sequenced was blood T cells: a sorted CD56 or NKG2C T cell subset, CD4+ or CD8+ T cells, or bulk PBMC T cells (not recorded which). Receptors originate from a woman aged 18-69 years in good health.

The chain joins TRBV7-9 to TRBJ1-2. The germline V gene encodes CDR1 SEHNR and CDR2 FQNEAQ (reference sequence). This CDR3 region has 14 residues. CDR3: CASSPTTSNYGYTF.

The chain carries TRBV20-1 and TRBJ1-2; TCRdb's D gene call, TRBD1, goes unchecked for lack of DNA. Germline V lookup: CDR1 DFQATT, CDR2 SNEGSKA (reference sequence). This CDR3 contains 15 residues. The CDR3 reads CSARGRTGGAYGYTF.

The rearrangement uses TRBV12-3 or TRBV12-4 and TRBJ1-1; TCRdb reports TRBD1, a call that lacks DNA to check it against. The length of the CDR3 is 12 residues. CDR3 loop: CASRTTGSKAFF.

This CDR3 is CSARDRGSDEQFF. The V and J genes are TRBV29-1 and TRBJ2-1; the D call from TCRdb, TRBD1, cannot be confirmed without DNA. The germline gives CDR1 SQVTM, CDR2 ANQGSEA. The CDR3 contains 13 residues.

This chain connects TRBV4-2 to TRBJ2-6. The length of the CDR3 is 15 residues. Germline CDR1 and CDR2: LGHNA and YNFKEQ. Here the CDR3 reads CATNSGLPGANVLTF.

The rearrangement links TRBV3-1 to TRBJ2-3; TCRdb lists TRBD1, though no DNA is available to test this call. Germline CDR1 LGHDT, CDR2 YNNKEL (reference sequence). The CDR3 runs to 16 residues. This CDR3 is CASSFRDWWPTDTQYF.

The rearrangement links TRBV5-1 to TRBJ2-7. The V gene's germline CDR1 is SGHRS and CDR2 YFSETQ. The CDR3 loop spans 13 amino acids. This CDR3 reads CASREGNGYEQYF.

This sequence joins TRBV5-5 and TRBJ1-4. From germline, CDR1 is SGHKS and CDR2 YYEKEE (reference sequence). The CDR3 runs to 15 residues. The CDR3 sequence is CASSLMWSTNEKLFF.

This chain joins TRBV12-3 or TRBV12-4 and TRBJ1-1; TCRdb reports TRBD1, a call that lacks DNA to check it against. The CDR3 length is 14 residues. CDR3 amino acids: CASSVPGRGTEAFF.

This chain links TRBV5-1 with TRBJ1-1; the D call of TRBD1 rests on TCRdb alone, since no DNA is present to check it. Germline CDR1 SGHRS, CDR2 YFSETQ. This CDR3 comprises 15 residues. CDR3 sequence reads: CASRDRAFSDTEAFF.

The chain joins TRBV9 to TRBJ2-3. Germline V gene lookup returns CDR1 SGDLS and CDR2 YYNGEE. This CDR3 has 15 amino acids. CDR3: CASSVSTTSTDTQYF.

This rearrangement joins TRBV20-1 to TRBJ1-5; without DNA, the TCRdb call of TRBD1 cannot be checked. The CDR3 is 15 residues long. CDR1 and CDR2 (germline): DFQATT, SNEGSKA (reference sequence). CDR3: CSARDRQGGDQPQHF.

J is TRBJ2-2 and V is TRBV5-1. The CDR3 extends over 18 amino acids. The V gene's germline CDR1 is SGHRS and CDR2 YFSETQ. CDR3 loop: CASNPTPLMALGAGELFF.

The chain couples TRBV12-3 or TRBV12-4 to TRBJ1-1; the TCRdb call, TRBD1, lacks DNA for checking. There are 13 residues in the CDR3. The CDR3 is CASTRGGYTEAFF.

The chain employs TRBV7-3 and TRBJ2-2. The germline V gene encodes CDR1 SGHTA and CDR2 FQGTGA. The CDR3 totals 14 residues. The CDR3 loop reads CASSLTANTGELFF.

The chain combines TRBV12-3 or TRBV12-4 with TRBJ1-6; TCRdb designates TRBD1, a call that cannot be tested without DNA. The CDR3 has 15 amino acids. The CDR3 reads CASSPTTGGNSPLHF.

The CDR3 reads CASSLVGQGNTEAFF. The V gene is TRBV7-9, the J gene TRBJ1-1; TCRdb's D gene call, TRBD1, goes unchecked for lack of DNA. CDR1 and CDR2 from the germline V gene are SEHNR and FQNEAQ (reference sequence). There are 15 residues in the CDR3.

The rearrangement links TRBV25-1 to TRBJ1-2; the TRBD1 assignment by TCRdb is unverifiable without DNA. This CDR3 has 14 residues. Per the germline V gene, CDR1 is MGHDK and CDR2 is SYGVNS. The CDR3 region is CASSETDRNYGYTF.

This chain uses TRBV20-1 with TRBJ2-5; TCRdb outputs TRBD2, but without DNA this stays unchecked. The CDR3 length is 16 residues. CDR1 is DFQATT, CDR2 SNEGSKA, per germline (reference sequence). The CDR3 region is CSAAGTSGRDQETQYF.

V and J are TRBV11-2 and TRBJ2-6; TCRdb calls TRBD1, which cannot be checked without DNA. Per the germline V gene, CDR1 is SGHAT and CDR2 is FQNNGV. The CDR3 has 15 amino acids. The CDR3 here is CASSWDEAGANVLTF.